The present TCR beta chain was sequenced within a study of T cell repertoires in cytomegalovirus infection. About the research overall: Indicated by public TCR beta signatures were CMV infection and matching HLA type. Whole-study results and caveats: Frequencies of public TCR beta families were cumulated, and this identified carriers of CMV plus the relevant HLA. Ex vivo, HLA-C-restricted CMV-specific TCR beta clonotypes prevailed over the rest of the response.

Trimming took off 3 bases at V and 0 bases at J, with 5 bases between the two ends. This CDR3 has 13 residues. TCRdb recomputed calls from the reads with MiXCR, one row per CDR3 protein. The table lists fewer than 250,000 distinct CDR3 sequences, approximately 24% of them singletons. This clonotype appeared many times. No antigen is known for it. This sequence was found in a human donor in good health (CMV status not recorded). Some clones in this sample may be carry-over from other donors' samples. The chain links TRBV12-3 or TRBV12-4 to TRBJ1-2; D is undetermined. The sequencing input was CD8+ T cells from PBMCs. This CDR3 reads CASSFGPNYGYTF. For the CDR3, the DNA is TGTGCCAGCAGTTTTGGGCCTAACTATGGCTACACCTTC.